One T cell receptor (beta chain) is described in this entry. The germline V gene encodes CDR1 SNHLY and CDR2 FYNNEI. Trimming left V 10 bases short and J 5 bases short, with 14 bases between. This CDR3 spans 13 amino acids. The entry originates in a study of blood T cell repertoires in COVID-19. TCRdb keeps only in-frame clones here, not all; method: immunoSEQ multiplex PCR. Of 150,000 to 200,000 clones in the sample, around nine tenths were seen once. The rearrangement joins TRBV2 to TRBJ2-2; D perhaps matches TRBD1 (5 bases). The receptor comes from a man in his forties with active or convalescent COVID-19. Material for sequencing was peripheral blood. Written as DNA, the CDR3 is TGTGCCACACCCCTACAGGAAACCGGGGAGCTGTTTTTT. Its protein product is CATPLQETGELFF.